This entry describes one T cell receptor beta chain. The sample comes from a study of neoadjuvant anti-PD-1 for oral cavity cancer. Regarding time point: after neoadjuvant nivolumab, at surgical resection. These oral cavity squamous cell carcinomas were HPV-negative and locally advanced. The V end lost 4 bases, the J end lost 5 bases, and 13 bases lay between the germline ends. Germline CDR1 SGDLS, CDR2 YYNGEE. This CDR3 has 13 residues. TCRdb's copy holds only in-frame clones and misses some; the assay was immunoSEQ multiplex PCR. Of tens of thousands of clones in the sample, 40% to 45% were seen once.

The J gene is TRBJ2-7, the V gene TRBV9; tentative D call: TRBD2 (5 bases). The sequenced sample was tumor tissue, obtained after nivolumab (anti-PD-1) treatment. This receptor was identified in a person aged 40 to 85 with oral cavity squamous cell carcinoma. CDR3 protein: CASSPWENHEQYF. In nucleotides, the CDR3 is TGTGCCAGCAGCCCCTGGGAGAACCACGAGCAGTACTTC.